This T cell receptor beta chain was observed in a study of technical replicates of blood from a few donors. Germline CDR1 reads SEHNR; CDR2 reads FQNEAQ (reference sequence). This CDR3 contains 14 residues. The V segment lost 5 bases and the J segment 3 bases; nucleotides outside the gene matches: 7. Here immunoSEQ multiplex PCR was the method, and the copy in TCRdb shows in-frame clones only, minus some. The sample lists approximately 100,000 clones, approximately 95% seen once, with 0.2% to 0.25% in the top ten. The sequenced sample consisted of T cells isolated from PBMCs. The V and J genes are TRBV7-9 and TRBJ2-7; 7 positions match TRBD1. The receptor comes from a human donor in good health. Here the CDR3 reads CASSPVDRDYEQYF. The CDR3 DNA follows: TGTGCCAGCAGCCCGGTAGACAGGGACTACGAGCAGTACTTC.